Below, 5 T cell receptor beta chains from the same sample are listed, as sequenced in a study of T cell changes during pregnancy in multiple sclerosis. This table comes from immunoSEQ multiplex PCR, and its TCRdb copy is limited to in-frame clones, with some not included. This table holds around 28,000 clones, around 90% found once. The source material was CD4+ T cells from peripheral blood mononuclear cells, sampled in the first trimester of pregnancy. These receptors came from a female donor in good health, enrolled as a control in a pregnancy study.

This chain joins TRBV6-1 and TRBJ2-3; D perhaps matches TRBD2 (5 bases). The V gene's germline CDR1 is MNHNS and CDR2 SASEGT. The CDR3 contains 15 residues. V was cut by 0 bases and J by 6 bases, with 13 bases left in between. In DNA form, the CDR3 reads TGTGCCAGCAGTGAAGCCCCCGGACCGGGGGATACGCAGTATTTT. It is translated as CASSEAPGPGDTQYF.

The V and J genes are TRBV7-3 and TRBJ1-2; the match to TRBD1 covers 11 bases. CDR1 SGHTA and CDR2 FQGTGA come from the germline V gene. CDR3 size: 16 residues. The V and J ends lost 5 bases and 7 bases, in that order; junction bases with no gene match: 12. The CDR3 DNA reads TGTGCCAGCAGCCCCCGGACAGGGGGCGCGTTCTGTGGCTACACCTTC. Translated: CASSPRTGGAFCGYTF.

The V and J genes are TRBV5-1 and TRBJ1-4; 8 bases fit TRBD1. The CDR3 spans 15 residues. The germline CDR1 and CDR2 sequences are SGHRS and YFSETQ. Unmatched junction bases numbered 6, after V lost 4 bases and J lost 4 bases. DNA for the CDR3: TGCGCCAGCAGCCTCCAGACAGGGGATAATGAAAAACTGTTTTTT. Protein product: CASSLQTGDNEKLFF. Complete variable domain (other parts from reference TRBV5-1 and TRBJ1-4): KAGVTQTPRYLIKTRGQQVTLSCSPISGHRSVSWYQQTPGQGLQFLFEYFSETQRNKGNFPGRFSGRQFSNSRSEMNVSTLELGDSALYLCASSLQTGDNEKLFFGSGTQLSVL.

The rearrangement links TRBV9 to TRBJ2-7, with D maybe TRBD1 (6 bases). Trimming removed 0 bases at V and 2 bases at J, with 15 bases between. This CDR3 has 16 residues. Germline CDR1 and CDR2: SGDLS and YYNGEE. This chain's CDR3 is CASSVGGRKGAYEQYF. CDR3 DNA sequence: TGTGCCAGCAGCGTAGGTGGTCGGAAGGGGGCCTACGAGCAGTACTTC.

Remarks on this clone: The junction does not match germline at one end; this may be a read error. The rearrangement links TRBV28 to TRBJ2-7; 8 nucleotides match TRBD1. This CDR3 contains 13 residues. In germline, CDR1 is MDHEN, CDR2 SYDVKM. CDR3 bases: TGTGCCAGCAGTTACGGGGACAGGCCTCTCCATCACTTC. Translated: CASSYGDRPLHHF.